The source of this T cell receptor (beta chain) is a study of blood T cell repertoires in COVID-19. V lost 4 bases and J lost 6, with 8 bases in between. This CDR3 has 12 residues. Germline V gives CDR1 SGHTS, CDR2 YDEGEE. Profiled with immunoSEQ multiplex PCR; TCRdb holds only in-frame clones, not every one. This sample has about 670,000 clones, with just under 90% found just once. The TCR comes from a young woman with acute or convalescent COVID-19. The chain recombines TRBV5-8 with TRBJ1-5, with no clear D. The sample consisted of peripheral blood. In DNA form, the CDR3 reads TGTGCCAGCAGCCCCGGAGTTCAGCCCCAGCATTTT. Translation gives CASSPGVQPQHF.